The clone carrying this T cell receptor beta chain was seen once. Its antigen is currently unknown. Each donor was a healthy Caucasian individual from Russia, aged roughly 6 to 100. At least 6 million PBMCs were isolated per sample. These data belong to a study of blood T cells in healthy people across ages. Study findings and constraints: There were more naive CD4+ cells and higher diversity in long-lived donors than in aged donors.

Primers used in a second PCR of roughly 7 to 12 cycles were a sample-barcoded 5' primer and a J-beta primer mix. Unique molecular identifiers of 12 random nucleotides labeled each cDNA. TCRdb reanalysed the 5' RACE reads using MiXCR and keeps one entry per CDR3 protein. The top ten clones hold around 20% of a sample with 700,000 to 950,000 distinct CDR3 sequences, 55% to 70% of them seen once. Per germline, CDR1 SGHTA and CDR2 FQGNSA. The CDR3 consists of 15 residues. Trimming removed 0 bases from V and 7 bases from J, with 15 bases in between. Specimen: blood. J is TRBJ1-2 and V is TRBV7-2; TRBD1 might be the D (5 bases). The TCR originated in a man aged 30 to 39 in good health. In nucleotides, the CDR3 is TGTGCCAGCAGCTTAGCAGGGGAAACGGCGCGTGGCTACACCTTC. Encoded protein: CASSLAGETARGYTF.